A single sample gave rise to the 5 T cell receptor beta chains below, sequenced in a study of OX40 agonist ivuxolimab in advanced cancers. The table came from immunoSEQ multiplex PCR; TCRdb's copy has only in-frame clones and leaves some out. The table lists about 48,000 clones, about 81% of them singletons. Sequences were derived from CD4+ or CD8+ T cells sorted from blood, sampled in a trial of the OX40 agonist ivuxolimab. These receptors were obtained from an adult with an advanced solid tumor such as melanoma, head and neck, liver or kidney cancer.

This chain uses TRBV11-2 with TRBJ1-5; D possibly corresponds to TRBD1 (5 bases). The CDR3 spans 15 residues. Trimming shortened V by 1 base and J by 7 bases, and 14 bases separated the two germline ends. CDR1 is SGHAT, CDR2 FQNNGV, per germline. CDR3 coding DNA: TGTGCCAGCAGCTTAGCAATGTCGGGGCCCCAGCCCCAGCATTTT. Protein sequence: CASSLAMSGPQPQHF.

The chain has TRBV7-9 and TRBJ2-3, with a possible D match to TRBD2 (6 bases). Germline V gives CDR1 SEHNR, CDR2 FQNEAQ (reference sequence). V shed 1 base and J shed 3 bases, with 17 bases lying between them. The CDR3 contains 17 residues. The CDR3 DNA reads as TGTGCCAGCAGCTTAGAAGCGGGTGAGGGGTTAACAGATACGCAGTATTTT. Its protein product is CASSLEAGEGLTDTQYF.

The chain recombines TRBV6-6 with TRBJ2-2; D may be TRBD2 (6 bases). V lost 0 bases and J 8 bases, leaving 13 bases between the germline ends. The V gene's germline CDR1 is MNHNY and CDR2 SVGAGI (reference sequence). The CDR3 contains 15 residues. CDR3 loop: CASSYSIGEAGELFF. CDR3 in DNA: TGTGCCAGCAGTTACTCGATAGGGGAGGCGGGGGAGCTGTTTTTT.

The chain employs TRBV25-1 and TRBJ2-7; possible D gene TRBD2, 5 bases. The V end was cut by 8 bases, the J end by 2 bases, with 10 bases between. The CDR3 is made up of 12 amino acids. Germline V gene data show CDR1 as MGHDK and CDR2 as SYGVNS. CDR3 protein: CASQRNAYEQYF. The CDR3, as DNA: TGTGCCAGCCAGCGGAATGCCTACGAGCAGTACTTC.

The rearrangement uses TRBV18 and TRBJ2-5; D perhaps matches TRBD1 (6 bases). The tail of the sequence fits TRBJ2-7 better, so the J call may be wrong. CDR3 length: 13 amino acids. Per the germline V gene, CDR1 is KGHSH and CDR2 is LQKENI. In DNA, the CDR3 is TGTGCCAGCTCACCGGACAGATACTACGAGCAGTACTTC. Protein product: CASSPDRYYEQYF.